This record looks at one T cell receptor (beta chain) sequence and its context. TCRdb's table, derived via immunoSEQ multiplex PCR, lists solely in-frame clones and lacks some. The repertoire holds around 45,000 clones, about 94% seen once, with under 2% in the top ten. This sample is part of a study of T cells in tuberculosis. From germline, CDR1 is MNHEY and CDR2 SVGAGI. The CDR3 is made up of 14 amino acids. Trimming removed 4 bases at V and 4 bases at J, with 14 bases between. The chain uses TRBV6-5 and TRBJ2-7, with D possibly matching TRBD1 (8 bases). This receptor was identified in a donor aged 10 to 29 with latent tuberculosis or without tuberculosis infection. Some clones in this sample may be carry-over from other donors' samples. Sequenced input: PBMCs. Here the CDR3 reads CASSSQGGLYEQYF. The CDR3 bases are TGTGCCAGCAGTTCACAGGGGGGACTATACGAGCAGTACTTC.